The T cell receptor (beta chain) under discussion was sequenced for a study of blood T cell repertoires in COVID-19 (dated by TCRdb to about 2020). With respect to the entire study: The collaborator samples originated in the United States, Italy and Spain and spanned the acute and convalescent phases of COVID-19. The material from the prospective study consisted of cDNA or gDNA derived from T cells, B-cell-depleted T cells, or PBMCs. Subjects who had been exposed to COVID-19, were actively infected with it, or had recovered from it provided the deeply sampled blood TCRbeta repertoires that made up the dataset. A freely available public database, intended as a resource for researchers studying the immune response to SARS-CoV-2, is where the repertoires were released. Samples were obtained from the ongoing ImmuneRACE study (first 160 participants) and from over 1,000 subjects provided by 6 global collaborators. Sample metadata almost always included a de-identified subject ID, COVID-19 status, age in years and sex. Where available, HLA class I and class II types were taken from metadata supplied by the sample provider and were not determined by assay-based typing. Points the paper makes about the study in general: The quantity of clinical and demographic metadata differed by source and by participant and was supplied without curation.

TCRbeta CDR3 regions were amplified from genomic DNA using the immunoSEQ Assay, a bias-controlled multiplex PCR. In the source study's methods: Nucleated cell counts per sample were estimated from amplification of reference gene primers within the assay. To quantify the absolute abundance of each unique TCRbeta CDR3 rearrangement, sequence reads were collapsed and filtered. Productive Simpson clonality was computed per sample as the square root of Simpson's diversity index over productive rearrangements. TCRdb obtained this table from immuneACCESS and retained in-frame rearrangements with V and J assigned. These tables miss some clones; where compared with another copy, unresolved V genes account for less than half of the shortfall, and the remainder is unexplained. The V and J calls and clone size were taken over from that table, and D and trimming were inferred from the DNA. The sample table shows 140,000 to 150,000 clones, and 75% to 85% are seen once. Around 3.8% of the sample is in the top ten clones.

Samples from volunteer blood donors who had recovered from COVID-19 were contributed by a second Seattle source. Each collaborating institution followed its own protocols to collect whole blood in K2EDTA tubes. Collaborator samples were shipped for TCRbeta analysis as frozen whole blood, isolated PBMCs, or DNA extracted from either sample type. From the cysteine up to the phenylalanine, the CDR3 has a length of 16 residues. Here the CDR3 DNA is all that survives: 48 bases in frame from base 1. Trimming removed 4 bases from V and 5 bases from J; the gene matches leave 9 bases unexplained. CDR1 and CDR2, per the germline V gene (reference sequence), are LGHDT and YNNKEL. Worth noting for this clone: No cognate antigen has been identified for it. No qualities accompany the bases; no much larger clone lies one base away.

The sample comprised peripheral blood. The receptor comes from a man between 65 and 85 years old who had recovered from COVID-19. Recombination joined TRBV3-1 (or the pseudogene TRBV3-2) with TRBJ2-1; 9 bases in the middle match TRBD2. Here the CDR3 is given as CASSRRTSGQNNEQFF. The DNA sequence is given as TGTGCCAGCAGCCGCCGAACTAGCGGGCAAAACAATGAGCAGTTCTTC.